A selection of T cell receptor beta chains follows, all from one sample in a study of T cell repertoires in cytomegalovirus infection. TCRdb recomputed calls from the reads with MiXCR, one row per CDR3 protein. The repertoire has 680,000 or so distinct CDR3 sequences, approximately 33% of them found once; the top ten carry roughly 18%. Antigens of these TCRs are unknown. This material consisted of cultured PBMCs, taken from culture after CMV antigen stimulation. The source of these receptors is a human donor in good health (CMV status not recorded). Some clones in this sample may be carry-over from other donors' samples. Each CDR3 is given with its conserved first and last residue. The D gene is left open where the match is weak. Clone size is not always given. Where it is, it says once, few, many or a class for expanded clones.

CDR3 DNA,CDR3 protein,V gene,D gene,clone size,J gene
TGTACCAGCAGCTCCCGACGCGGGAGGTCCTACAATGAGCAGTTCTTC,CTSSSRRGRSYNEQFF,TRBV7-2,TRBD2,NA,TRBJ2-1
TGTGCCAGCAGCTTAGGGGGACTAGTCTCCTACAATGAGCAGTTCTTC,CASSLGGLVSYNEQFF,TRBV7-2,TRBD2,many,TRBJ2-1
TGTGCCAGCAGTGAATTAATACTTCGGGGGGCAGGCGAAAAACTGTTTTTT,CASSELILRGAGEKLFF,TRBV6-1,NA,few,TRBJ1-4
TGTGCCAGCAGCCCTCACACCCCGGGACCACAAGAGACCCAGTACTTC,CASSPHTPGPQETQYF,TRBV5-4,NA,few,TRBJ2-5
TGTGCCAGCAGCATACCGGGCTACCGGGGTGAAAAACTGTTTTTT,CASSIPGYRGEKLFF,TRBV28,NA,NA,TRBJ1-4
TGTGCCACCAGCAGCGGAGGGGTAGCCGACAGGTCCTCCTACGAGCAGTACTTC,CATSSGGVADRSSYEQYF,TRBV15,NA,few,TRBJ2-7
TGTGCCGTGGGACGTTTAAATTCACCCCTCCACTTT,CAVGRLNSPLHF,TRBV3-1,NA,NA,TRBJ1-6
TGCAGCGTTCTCACTCCGGATGAATACGAGCAGTACTTC,CSVLTPDEYEQYF,TRBV29-1,NA,NA,TRBJ2-7
TGCGCCAGCACCAGACTAGCGGGGGTCCTAGACACCGGGGAGCTGTTTTTT,CASTRLAGVLDTGELFF,TRBV4-1,TRBD2,NA,TRBJ2-2
TGTGCCAGCAGTGAAGCAGGGTCAGGGACCCACAATGAGCAGTTCTTC,CASSEAGSGTHNEQFF,TRBV6-1,NA,few,TRBJ2-1
TGTGCCAGCAGTCCAGACAGCTACTCCTACGAGCAGTACTTC,CASSPDSYSYEQYF,TRBV12-3/TRBV12-4,NA,NA,TRBJ2-7
TGTGCCATCAGTGACTTAAAGTTAAGAGGGGGCCCTGGCGAATGGGGCAATCAGCCCCAGCATTTT,CAISDLKLRGGPGEWGNQPQHF,TRBV10-3,TRBD1,NA,TRBJ1-5
TGTGCCAGCAGCCCGAGCCAAACGGGGGAGCAGTTCTTC,CASSPSQTGEQFF,TRBV7-2,NA,few,TRBJ2-1
TGTGCCAGCAGTGTTCAGGCGCCCGATCAGCCCCAGCATTTT,CASSVQAPDQPQHF,TRBV2,NA,NA,TRBJ1-5
TGCAGTGCTAGAGATCGCCTCAGCGTAGGTACGCAGTATTTT,CSARDRLSVGTQYF,TRBV20-1,NA,NA,TRBJ2-3
TGTGCCAGCGTTACTGCTACCTACAATGAGCAGTTCTTC,CASVTATYNEQFF,TRBV7-9,NA,few,TRBJ2-1
TGTGCCAGCAGCTTACCCGGGAGCACCTACAATGAGCAGTTCTTC,CASSLPGSTYNEQFF,TRBV11-2,NA,NA,TRBJ2-1
TGTGCCAGCTCACAGGGAATAGCGGGGAATCAGCCCCAGCATTTT,CASSQGIAGNQPQHF,TRBV18,NA,NA,TRBJ1-5
TGTGCCAGCAGGCCCGGGCCCAAATTAACGACAGATACGCAGTATTTT,CASRPGPKLTTDTQYF,TRBV27,NA,NA,TRBJ2-3
TGTGCCAGCAGCTTAGTGCGGCTAGCGGTAAAAGAGACCCAGTACTTC,CASSLVRLAVKETQYF,TRBV7-9,TRBD2,few,TRBJ2-5
TGTGCCAGCAGATGGACTAGCGCCTACGAGCAGTACTTC,CASRWTSAYEQYF,TRBV11-2,TRBD2,few,TRBJ2-7
TGTGCCAGCACCTCGACTCTCCTTAGCACAGATACGCAGTATTTT,CASTSTLLSTDTQYF,TRBV6-2/TRBV6-3,NA,few,TRBJ2-3
TGTGCCAGCACACCCGGGACCTGGAACGAGCAGTACTTC,CASTPGTWNEQYF,TRBV6-1,NA,NA,TRBJ2-7
TGTGCCAGCACCCTAAAGGGATCTAGCACTGTTGAGCAGTTCTTC,CASTLKGSSTVEQFF,TRBV7-2,NA,many,TRBJ2-1
TGTGCCAGCAGCTTATCGGACGATACGCAGTATTTT,CASSLSDDTQYF,TRBV7-6,NA,NA,TRBJ2-3
TGTGCCAGCAGCTCCCCTGTCGGGGCTCCCTCTGAGACCCAGTACTTC,CASSSPVGAPSETQYF,TRBV7-9,NA,NA,TRBJ2-5
TGTGCCAGCAGTCCAGGCGGGGGTGTGGATGAGCAGTTCTTC,CASSPGGGVDEQFF,TRBV6-1,TRBD2,few,TRBJ2-1
TGTGCCAGCAGCCCACAGGTGAACACCGGGGAGCTGTTTTTT,CASSPQVNTGELFF,TRBV12-3/TRBV12-4,NA,few,TRBJ2-2
TGTGCCAGCAGCTTAGGTCAGGTGGAGCCGGGTCGGTACGAGCAGTACTTC,CASSLGQVEPGRYEQYF,TRBV7-8,NA,NA,TRBJ2-7
TGTGCCAGCAGTTACAGGCGCCTAGACGACAGGGTTGACTATGGCTACACCTTC,CASSYRRLDDRVDYGYTF,TRBV6-1,TRBD1,once,TRBJ1-2
TGTGCCAGCAGTGAGTCGTCAGCTTTCTTT,CASSESSAFF,TRBV2,NA,few,TRBJ1-1
TGTGCCAGCAGCTCCACAAGAATTTATGGCTACACCTTC,CASSSTRIYGYTF,TRBV7-9,NA,once,TRBJ1-2
TGTGCCAGCAGTTACACGCTTGGACTGGCTGAAGCTTTCTTT,CASSYTLGLAEAFF,TRBV6-8,NA,once,TRBJ1-1
TGTGCCAGCAGTTCCCTGGGAGGCTATGGCTACACCTTC,CASSSLGGYGYTF,TRBV27,NA,once,TRBJ1-2
TGCGCCAGCAGCCGACGCCCCGGGGAGCTGTTTTTT,CASSRRPGELFF,TRBV4-3,NA,NA,TRBJ2-2
TGTGCCAGCAGTGACAGATACCGCGAGCAGTACTTC,CASSDRYREQYF,TRBV6-5,NA,NA,TRBJ2-7
TGTGCCAGCTCGACGCTAGCGGGGGCCCCCTACAATGAGCAGTTCTTC,CASSTLAGAPYNEQFF,TRBV11-2,TRBD2,few,TRBJ2-1
TGTGCCAGCAGTCGGGACTACCCGGTGGACATTCAGTACTTC,CASSRDYPVDIQYF,TRBV6-2/TRBV6-3,TRBD2,NA,TRBJ2-4
TGCAGTGCTAGTTTTCGGCCATTGATGCGATTGGGCAGCGAGCAGTACTTT,CSASFRPLMRLGSEQYF,TRBV20-1,NA,NA,TRBJ2-7
TGCAGCGTCGCCTTATTAGAGGACACTGAAGCTTTCTTT,CSVALLEDTEAFF,TRBV29-1,NA,NA,TRBJ1-1
TGTGCCAGCAGTACACAGGGTGACACTGAAGCTTTCTTT,CASSTQGDTEAFF,TRBV12-3/TRBV12-4,NA,NA,TRBJ1-1
TGTGCCAGCAGCCCGGGGGCGGGCTCTTACGAGCAGTACTTC,CASSPGAGSYEQYF,TRBV7-2,NA,many,TRBJ2-7